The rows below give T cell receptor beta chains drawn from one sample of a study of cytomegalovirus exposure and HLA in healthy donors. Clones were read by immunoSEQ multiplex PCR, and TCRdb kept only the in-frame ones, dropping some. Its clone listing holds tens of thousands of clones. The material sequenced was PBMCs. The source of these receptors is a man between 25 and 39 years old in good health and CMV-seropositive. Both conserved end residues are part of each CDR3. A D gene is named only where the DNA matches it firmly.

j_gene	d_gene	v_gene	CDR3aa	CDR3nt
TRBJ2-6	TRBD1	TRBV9	CASSGLGTDSSFSGANVLTF	TGTGCCAGCAGCGGCTTAGGGACAGATTCTTCCTTCTCTGGGGCCAACGTCCTGACTTTC
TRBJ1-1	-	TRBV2	CASTRGAMNTEAFF	TGTGCCAGCACAAGGGGCGCCATGAACACTGAAGCTTTCTTT
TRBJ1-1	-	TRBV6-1	CASNLGLKMNTEAFF	TGTGCCAGCAACCTGGGACTCAAAATGAACACTGAAGCTTTCTTT
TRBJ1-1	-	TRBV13	CASSQQGFYTEAFF	TGTGCCAGCAGCCAACAGGGCTTTTACACTGAAGCTTTCTTT
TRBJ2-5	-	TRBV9	CASSPSHAAETQYF	TGTGCCAGCAGCCCCTCCCACGCTGCGGAGACCCAGTACTTC
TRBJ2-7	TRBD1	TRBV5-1	CASSPETGESNEQYF	TGCGCCAGCAGCCCGGAGACAGGGGAGTCCAACGAGCAGTACTTC
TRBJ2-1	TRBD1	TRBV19	CASSLPPDRVNEQFF	TGTGCCAGTAGTCTACCACCCGACAGGGTTAATGAGCAGTTCTTC
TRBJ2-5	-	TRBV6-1	CASSVFSGSGQTQYF	TGTGCCAGCAGTGTATTTTCCGGGTCCGGCCAGACCCAGTACTTC
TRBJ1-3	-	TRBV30	CAWRLVGTSGNTIYF	TGTGCCTGGAGACTCGTCGGTACCTCTGGAAACACCATATATTTT
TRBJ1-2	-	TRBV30	CAWSGFRGYGYTF	TGTGCCTGGAGTGGGTTCAGGGGCTATGGCTACACCTTC
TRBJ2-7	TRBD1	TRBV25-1	CARNGQGVYEQYF	TGTGCCAGGAACGGACAGGGGGTATACGAGCAGTACTTC